Presented here are 5 T cell receptor beta chains from one specimen sequenced in a study of cytomegalovirus exposure and HLA in healthy donors. It was with 60 Vbeta and 13 Jbeta primers that the PCR ran. Assay used: immunoSEQ multiplex PCR; TCRdb lists only in-frame clones, some missing. Seen here are 100,000 to 150,000 clones, over 70% observed once, and the top ten hold roughly 4%. The sequencing input was PBMCs. Receptors were obtained from a man younger than 35 in good health and CMV-seropositive.

V is TRBV27 and J is TRBJ1-4; possible D gene TRBD1, 5 bases. V was pared by 0 bases and J by 10 bases, with 12 bases between. The germline gives CDR1 MNHEY, CDR2 SMNVEV (reference sequence). The CDR3 is 14 amino acids. The CDR3 DNA reads as TGTGCCAGCAGTTTATCTGGGGGGTTTGGAAAACTGTTTTTT. Translated: CASSLSGGFGKLFF. The full variable domain, in which reference TRBV27 and TRBJ1-4 provide the parts outside the CDR3, is EAQVTQNPRYLITVTGKKLTVTCSQNMNHEYMSWYRQDPGLGLRQIYYSMNVEVTDKGDVPEGYKVSRKEKRNFPLILESPSPNQTSLYFCASSLSGGFGKLFFGSGTQLSVL.

The chain carries TRBV18 and TRBJ1-4; 8 bases are shared with TRBD1. V shed 3 bases and J 7 bases; nucleotides not matched to a gene: 10. The CDR3 length is 16 residues. The germline gives CDR1 KGHSH, CDR2 LQKENI. The CDR3 region is CASSPSWTGSSEKLFF. The CDR3 region has the DNA TGTGCCAGCTCACCTTCCTGGACAGGGTCGAGTGAAAAACTGTTTTTT.

The chain has TRBV2 and TRBJ2-5, with D perhaps TRBD1 (6 bases). V lost 8 bases, J lost 2 bases, and 12 bases lay in between. The CDR3 covers 13 residues. CDR1 and CDR2 (germline): SNHLY, FYNNEI. CDR3 DNA: TGTGCCAGCGAACGGGACACTCAAGAGACCCAGTACTTC. Translating gives CASERDTQETQYF.

The rearrangement uses TRBV7-2 and TRBJ2-5; possibly TRBD1 for D (5 bases). V was shortened by 2 bases and J by 4 bases, with 14 bases between the two germline ends. The CDR3 sequence is 15 residues long. CDR1 and CDR2 from the germline V gene are SGHTA and FQGNSA. The CDR3 loop reads CASSLLDKTGETQYF. Written as DNA, the CDR3 is TGTGCCAGCAGCTTATTGGACAAAACGGGAGAGACCCAGTACTTC. Full variable domain (remainder filled in from reference TRBV7-2 and TRBJ2-5): GAGVSQSPSNKVTEKGKDVELRCDPISGHTALYWYRQSLGQGLEFLIYFQGNSAPDKSGLPSDRFSAERTGGSVSTLTIQRTQQEDSAVYLCASSLLDKTGETQYFGPGTRLLVL.

The J gene is TRBJ1-1, the V gene TRBV19, with D possibly matching TRBD1 (5 bases). This CDR3 is built from 16 residues. V was clipped by 3 bases and J by 1 base, with 15 bases between them. In germline, CDR1 is LNHDA, CDR2 SQIVND (reference sequence). The CDR3 sequence is CASSIDGGRKNTEAFF. The CDR3 DNA follows: TGTGCCAGTAGTATTGATGGGGGGAGAAAGAACACTGAAGCTTTCTTT.